This T cell receptor beta chain derives from a study of shared clonotypes between healthy human individuals. At the level of the study: Each donor had three CD4 naive, three CD4 memory, two CD8 naive and one CD8 memory plate.

General study findings and limits: Among non-shared clonotypes, generation probabilities were lower than among those shared by all four donors. What limited the represented genetic and exposure-history diversity was the small number of donors.

V was clipped by 4 bases and J by 4 bases; unmatched bases: 4. There are 14 residues in the CDR3. Germline V gives CDR1 LNHDA, CDR2 SQIVND (reference sequence). In the naive CD8 group, cells lacked CD45RO and were positively selected for CCR7, so terminally differentiated effector memory CD45RA+ cells were left out. The data were produced by immunoSEQ multiplex PCR, yet TCRdb's version contains in-frame clones alone and is incomplete. This repertoire shows about 2.1 million clones, just over 90% found once; its top ten account for under 2%. As regards this clone: Its antigen is as yet unknown. This sample also contains other DNA sequences that code for the same CDR3.

Sample: naive CD8+ T cells from PBMCs. This TCR was sampled from a man aged 18 to 29 in good health. Some clones in this sample may be carry-over from other donors' samples. The V and J genes are TRBV19 and TRBJ1-5; 7 nucleotides agree with TRBD1. The CDR3 DNA sequence: TGTGCCAGTAGTACCGGGACAGCAAATCAGCCCCAGCATTTT. It is translated as CASSTGTANQPQHF.